The 22 T cell receptor beta chains below all came from one sample that was sequenced in a study of cytomegalovirus exposure and HLA in healthy donors. A multiplex PCR was run with 60 Vbeta primers and 13 Jbeta primers. Profiled with immunoSEQ multiplex PCR; TCRdb holds only in-frame clones, not every one. Of fewer than 180,000 clones in the sample, 50% to 75% were seen once. The sequenced sample consisted of PBMCs. These receptors all stem from a woman in her fifties or sixties in good health and CMV-seropositive.

This chain connects TRBV5-1 to TRBJ2-7; 8 nucleotides agree with TRBD2. CDR1 SGHRS and CDR2 YFSETQ come from the germline V gene. The CDR3 runs to 15 residues. J was trimmed by 0 bases and V by 4 bases; bases with no gene match: 6. The CDR3 reads CASSQFGRDSYEQYF. As DNA, the CDR3 is TGCGCCAGCAGCCAATTCGGGAGGGACTCCTACGAGCAGTACTTC.

The genes are TRBV6-6 and TRBJ1-5; D gene unclear. V was cut by 2 bases and J by 3 bases, with 11 bases left in between. The CDR3 has 15 residues. CDR1 and CDR2 (germline): MNHNY, SVGAGI (reference sequence). The CDR3 reads CASSYPKHYNQPQHF. In nucleotides, the CDR3 is TGTGCCAGCAGTTACCCCAAGCACTACAATCAGCCCCAGCATTTT.

The count of this clone is one. V gene TRBV4-1 combines with J gene TRBJ2-7, with 13 nucleotides matching TRBD2. CDR3 length: 19 residues. V was clipped by 1 base and J by 2 bases; unmatched bases: 11. From germline, CDR1 is MGHRA and CDR2 YSYEKL. The CDR3 is CASSQGGATSGRKTYEQYF. The CDR3 DNA follows: TGCGCCAGCAGCCAAGGGGGGGCGACTAGCGGGAGGAAAACCTACGAGCAGTACTTC.

The rearrangement joins TRBV6-5 to TRBJ2-6; TRBD1 is a possible D gene (6 bases). This CDR3 comprises 15 residues. Trimming took 6 bases from V and 3 from J, leaving 12 bases between them. Germline CDR1 reads MNHEY; CDR2 reads SVGAGI. CDR3 sequence: CASSRTGSGANVLTF. CDR3 sequence (DNA): TGTGCCAGCAGCCGCACAGGGAGTGGGGCCAACGTCCTGACTTTC.

The gene calls are TRBV5-8 and TRBJ2-3; 8 bases line up with TRBD1. CDR1 and CDR2 (germline): SGHTS, YDEGEE. The V gene end was trimmed by 0 bases and the J gene end by 4 bases; junction bases not matched to a gene: 4. The CDR3 loop spans 15 amino acids. CDR3 amino acids: CASSLVQGVSDTQYF. CDR3 coding DNA: TGTGCCAGCAGCTTGGTACAGGGGGTGTCAGATACGCAGTATTTT. Using reference TRBV5-8 and TRBJ2-3 for the parts outside the CDR3, the full variable domain is EAGVTQSPTHLIKTRGQQATLRCSPISGHTSVYWYQQALGLGLQFLLWYDEGEERNRGNFPPRFSGRQFPNYSSELNVNALELEDSALYLCASSLVQGVSDTQYFGPGTRLTVL.

This chain connects TRBV28 to TRBJ2-5, with unresolved D. CDR1 MDHEN and CDR2 SYDVKM come from the germline V gene. V shed 7 bases and J shed 5 bases, with 20 bases lying between them. CDR3 length: 15 residues. In nucleotides, the CDR3 is TGTGCCAGCACGCCACGGGTGGTCTTCGGGGAGACCCAGTACTTC. It codes for CASTPRVVFGETQYF.

In regard to this clone: One junction end disagrees with the germline gene, perhaps due to a read error. The DNA of the CDR3 is TGTGCCGGCAGCGCAATAGGACAGTCCTACAATGAGCAGTTCTTC. Translating it yields CAGSAIGQSYNEQFF. The rearrangement links TRBV9 to TRBJ2-1, with TRBD1 as a possible D gene (6 bases). Germline V gives CDR1 SGDLS, CDR2 YYNGEE. The CDR3 consists of 15 residues.

The gene calls are TRBV7-3 and TRBJ1-2; perhaps TRBD1 as D (6 bases). Germline V gene data show CDR1 as SGHTA and CDR2 as FQGTGA. This CDR3 region has 13 residues. The ends were cut back, 6 bases at V and 5 bases at J, with 13 bases in the middle. In DNA form, the CDR3 reads TGTGCCAGCAGTCCAAATACAGGGTATGGCTACACCTTC. Protein product: CASSPNTGYGYTF.

The rearrangement joins TRBV28 to TRBJ2-6; 8 positions agree with TRBD1. Germline V gives CDR1 MDHEN, CDR2 SYDVKM. V shed 6 bases, J shed 3 bases, and the junction held 4 bases outside the gene matches. The CDR3 is 15 residues long. CDR3 region: CASRPGGGGANVLTF. CDR3 nucleotides: TGTGCCAGCAGGCCAGGGGGCGGTGGGGCCAACGTCCTGACTTTC.

This chain uses TRBV7-9 with TRBJ1-1; D possibly corresponds to TRBD1 (6 bases). The length of the CDR3 is 14 residues. Germline CDR1 SEHNR, CDR2 FQNEAQ (reference sequence). Trimming removed 3 bases at V and 4 bases at J, with 12 bases between. In nucleotides, the CDR3 is TGTGCCAGCAGCTTCTACAGGGACGGCACTGAAGCTTTCTTT. It is translated as CASSFYRDGTEAFF.

This clone occurred a few times. The chain links TRBV27 to TRBJ2-1, with 9 nucleotides matching TRBD2. V shed 3 bases, J shed 4 bases, and the junction held 10 bases outside the gene matches. The length of the CDR3 is 17 residues. Germline V gives CDR1 MNHEY, CDR2 SMNVEV (reference sequence). The DNA for the CDR3 is TGTGCCAGCAGTTTCTTGGATGGAACTAGCGGGTACAATGAGCAGTTCTTC. Translated: CASSFLDGTSGYNEQFF.

This CDR3 reads CASSFSNTEAFF. In DNA form, the CDR3 reads TGTGCCAGCAGCTTCTCGAACACTGAAGCTTTCTTT. The chain is built from TRBV7-8 and TRBJ1-1, with D hard to call. The V gene lost 3 bases and the J gene lost 1 base, with 3 bases spanning the gap. This CDR3 contains 12 residues. The germline gives CDR1 SGHVS, CDR2 FQNEAQ.

The chain joins TRBV2 to TRBJ2-1, with 11 bases lining up with TRBD2. The CDR3 loop spans 14 amino acids. Germline V gene sequence: CDR1 SNHLY, CDR2 FYNNEI. V gave up 2 bases and J gave up 9 bases; unmatched junction bases: 3. The CDR3 protein is CASSETSGRGEQFF. The CDR3 DNA reads as TGTGCCAGCAGTGAAACTAGCGGGAGAGGTGAGCAGTTCTTC.

This clone was observed a few times. V is TRBV28 and J is TRBJ2-1; 8 positions match TRBD1. The CDR3 is 15 residues long. V lost 6 bases and J lost 2; bases outside the gene matches: 6. Germline loops: CDR1 MDHEN, CDR2 SYDVKM. CDR3 amino acids: CASRGDRGPYNEQFF. The CDR3 bases are TGTGCCAGCAGGGGTGACAGGGGACCCTACAATGAGCAGTTCTTC. Full variable domain (rest looked up from reference TRBV28 and TRBJ2-1): DVKVTQSSRYLVKRTGEKVFLECVQDMDHENMFWYRQDPGLGLRLIYFSYDVKMKEKGDIPEGYSVSREKKERFSLILESASTNQTSMYLCASRGDRGPYNEQFFGPGTRLTVL.

The rearrangement links TRBV5-1 to TRBJ2-1, with D perhaps matching TRBD2 (5 bases). V lost 0 bases, J lost 3 bases, and 13 bases lay in between. CDR1 and CDR2 from the germline V gene are SGHRS and YFSETQ. CDR3 length: 16 residues. The CDR3 DNA is TGCGCCAGCAGCTTGGGACGGACGGGGTTCTACAATGAGCAGTTCTTC. Amino acids: CASSLGRTGFYNEQFF. The variable domain in full, with the rest retrieved from reference TRBV5-1 and TRBJ2-1, is KAGVTQTPRYLIKTRGQQVTLSCSPISGHRSVSWYQQTPGQGLQFLFEYFSETQRNKGNFPGRFSGRQFSNSRSEMNVSTLELGDSALYLCASSLGRTGFYNEQFFGPGTRLTVL.

The rearrangement joins TRBV2 to TRBJ2-2; 7 nucleotides match TRBD1. J gave up 4 bases and V 7 bases, and 6 bases lay outside the gene matches. Germline CDR1 SNHLY, CDR2 FYNNEI. The CDR3 runs 14 residues. The CDR3 is CASKGQQATGELFF. CDR3 sequence (DNA): TGTGCCAGCAAGGGACAGCAAGCCACCGGGGAGCTGTTTTTT.

V usage is TRBV15 and J usage is TRBJ2-1, with a possible D match to TRBD2 (5 bases). Per germline, CDR1 LNHNV and CDR2 YYDKDF (reference sequence). The CDR3 runs 15 residues. V lost 2 bases to trimming and J lost 8 bases, with 16 bases between them. CDR3 residues: CATSRRTKSGDEQFF. CDR3 nucleotide sequence: TGTGCCACCAGCAGACGTACAAAAAGCGGCGATGAGCAGTTCTTC.

There are a few counts of this clone. The chain links TRBV4-3 to TRBJ2-6, with 8 bases matching TRBD1. The CDR3 sequence is 18 residues long. V was pared by 3 bases and J by 2 bases, with 9 bases of the junction left unmatched. CDR1 is LGHNA, CDR2 YSLEER, per germline. For the CDR3, the DNA is TGCGCCAGCAGCCAGACAGGACAGGGAGGCGCTGGGGCCAACGTCCTGACTTTC. Translation gives CASSQTGQGGAGANVLTF.

This clone was counted between two and nine times. V usage is TRBV5-8 and J usage is TRBJ2-5, with TRBD2 as a possible D gene (5 bases). The germline V and J ends were trimmed by 3 bases and 5 bases, with 11 bases remaining between them. CDR1 and CDR2 (germline): SGHTS, YDEGEE. The CDR3 sequence is 13 residues long. The CDR3 DNA reads as TGTGCCAGCAGCTGGGTCCGCGGGGAGACCCAGTACTTC. It translates to CASSWVRGETQYF.

This clone occurred a few times. The V gene is TRBV5-6, the J gene TRBJ1-1; 7 bases fit TRBD1. The germline V gene encodes CDR1 SGHDT and CDR2 YYEEEE. Germline trimming cut 4 bases from V and 1 base from J; bases unmatched to any gene: 4. The CDR3 sequence is 14 residues long. The CDR3 bases are TGTGCCAGCAGCCAGACAGGGTCGAACACTGAAGCTTTCTTT. Amino acids: CASSQTGSNTEAFF. The full variable domain, with the rest looked up from reference TRBV5-6 and TRBJ1-1, is DAGVTQSPTHLIKTRGQQVTLRCSPKSGHDTVSWYQQALGQGPQFIFQYYEEEERQRGNFPDRFSGHQFPNYSSELNVNALLLGDSALYLCASSQTGSNTEAFFGQGTRLTVV.

V and J are TRBV19 and TRBJ1-5; TRBD1 aligns across 9 bases. The CDR3 is 17 residues long. Per the germline V gene, CDR1 is LNHDA and CDR2 is SQIVND (reference sequence). V dropped 7 bases and J dropped 0; count of bases not matched to a gene: 10. The CDR3 DNA sequence: TGTGCCAGTACCCAAACAGGGGGCCGTTATAGCAATCAGCCCCAGCATTTT. This translates into CASTQTGGRYSNQPQHF.

This clone has only a few counts. This chain connects TRBV4-2 to TRBJ2-2; 9 bases line up with TRBD1. V lost 0 bases to trimming and J lost 6 bases; unmatched junction nucleotides: 2. This CDR3 is built from 15 residues. Germline V gene lookup returns CDR1 LGHNA and CDR2 YNFKEQ. DNA of the CDR3: TGTGCCAGCAGCCAAGAGACAGGGGGATCCGGGGAGCTGTTTTTT. Its translation is CASSQETGGSGELFF.